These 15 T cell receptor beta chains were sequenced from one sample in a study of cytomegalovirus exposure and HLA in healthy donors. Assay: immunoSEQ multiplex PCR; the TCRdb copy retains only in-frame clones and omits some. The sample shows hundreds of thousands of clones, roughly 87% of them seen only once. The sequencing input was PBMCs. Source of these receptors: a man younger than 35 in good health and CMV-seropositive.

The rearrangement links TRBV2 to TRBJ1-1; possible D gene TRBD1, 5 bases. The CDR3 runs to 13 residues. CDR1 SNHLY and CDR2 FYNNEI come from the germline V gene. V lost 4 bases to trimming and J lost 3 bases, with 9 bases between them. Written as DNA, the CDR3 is TGTGCCAGCAGTGTGTCAGGGTACACTGAAGCTTTCTTT. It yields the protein CASSVSGYTEAFF.

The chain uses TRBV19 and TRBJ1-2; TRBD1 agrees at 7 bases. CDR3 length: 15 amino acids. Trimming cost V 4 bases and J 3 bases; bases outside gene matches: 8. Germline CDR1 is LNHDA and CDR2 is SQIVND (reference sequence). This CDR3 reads CASSTQGEGDYGYTF. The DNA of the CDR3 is TGTGCCAGTAGTACTCAGGGGGAAGGGGACTATGGCTACACCTTC.

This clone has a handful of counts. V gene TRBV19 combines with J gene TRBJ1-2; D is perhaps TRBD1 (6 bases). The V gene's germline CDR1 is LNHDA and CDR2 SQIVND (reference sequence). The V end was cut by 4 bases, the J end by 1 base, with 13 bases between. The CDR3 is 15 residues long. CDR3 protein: CASSRSTGVNYGYTF. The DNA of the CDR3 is TGTGCCAGTAGTAGATCGACAGGAGTTAACTATGGCTACACCTTC.

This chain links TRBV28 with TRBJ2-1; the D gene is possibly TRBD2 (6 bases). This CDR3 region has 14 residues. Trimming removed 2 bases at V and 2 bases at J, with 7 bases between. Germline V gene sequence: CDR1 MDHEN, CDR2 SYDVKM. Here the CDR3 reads CASSLGGPYNEQFF. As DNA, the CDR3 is TGTGCCAGCAGTTTAGGAGGGCCCTACAATGAGCAGTTCTTC.

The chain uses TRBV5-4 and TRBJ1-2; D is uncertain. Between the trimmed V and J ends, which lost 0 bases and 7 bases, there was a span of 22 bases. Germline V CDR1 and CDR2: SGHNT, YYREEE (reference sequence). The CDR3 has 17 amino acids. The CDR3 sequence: CASSLGGGLPRTGGYTF. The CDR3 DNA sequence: TGTGCCAGCAGCTTGGGCGGCGGCCTCCCCCGGACTGGTGGCTACACCTTC.

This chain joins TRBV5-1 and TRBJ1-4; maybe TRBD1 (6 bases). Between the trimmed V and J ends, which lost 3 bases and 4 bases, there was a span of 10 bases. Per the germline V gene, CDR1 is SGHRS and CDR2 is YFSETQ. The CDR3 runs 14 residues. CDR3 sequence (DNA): TGCGCCAGCAGCTATGGACAGCTTAATGAAAAACTGTTTTTT. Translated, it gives CASSYGQLNEKLFF.

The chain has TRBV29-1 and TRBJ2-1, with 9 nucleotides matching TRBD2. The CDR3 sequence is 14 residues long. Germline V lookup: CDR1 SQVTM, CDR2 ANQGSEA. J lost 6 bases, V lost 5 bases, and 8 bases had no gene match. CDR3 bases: TGCAGCGTTCTCGGCGGGAGGGCGGTCAATGAGCAGTTCTTC. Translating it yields CSVLGGRAVNEQFF.

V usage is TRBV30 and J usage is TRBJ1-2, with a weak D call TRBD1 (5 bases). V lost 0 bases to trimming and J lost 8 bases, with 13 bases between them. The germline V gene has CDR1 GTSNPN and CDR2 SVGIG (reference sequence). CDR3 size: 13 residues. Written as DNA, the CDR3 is TGTGCCTGGAGTGTTTTGGGGGGTCGGGGCTACACCTTC. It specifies CAWSVLGGRGYTF.

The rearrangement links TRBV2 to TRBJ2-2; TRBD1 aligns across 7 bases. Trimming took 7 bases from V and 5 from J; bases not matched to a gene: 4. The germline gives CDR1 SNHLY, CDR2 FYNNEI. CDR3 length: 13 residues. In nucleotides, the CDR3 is TGTGCCAGCATGGCAGGGGGAACCGGGGAGCTGTTTTTT. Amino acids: CASMAGGTGELFF.

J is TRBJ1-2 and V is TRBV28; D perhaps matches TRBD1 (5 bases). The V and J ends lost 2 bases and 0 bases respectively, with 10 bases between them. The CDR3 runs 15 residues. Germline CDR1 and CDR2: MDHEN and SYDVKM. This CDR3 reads CASSLPGTPNYGYTF. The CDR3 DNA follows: TGTGCCAGCAGTTTACCGGGGACCCCTAACTATGGCTACACCTTC.

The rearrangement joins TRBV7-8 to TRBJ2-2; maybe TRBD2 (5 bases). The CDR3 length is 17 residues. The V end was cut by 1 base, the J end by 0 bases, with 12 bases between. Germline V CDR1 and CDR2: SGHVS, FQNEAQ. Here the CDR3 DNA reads TGTGCCAGCAGCTTAGTGCGTGGGAGCCCGAACACCGGGGAGCTGTTTTTT. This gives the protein CASSLVRGSPNTGELFF.

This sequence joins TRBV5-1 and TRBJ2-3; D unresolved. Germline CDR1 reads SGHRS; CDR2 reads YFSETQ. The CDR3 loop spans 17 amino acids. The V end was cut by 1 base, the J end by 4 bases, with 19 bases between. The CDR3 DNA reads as TGCGCCAGCAGCTTGATCCCTACACCTGACGGAGCAGATACGCAGTATTTT. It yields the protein CASSLIPTPDGADTQYF.

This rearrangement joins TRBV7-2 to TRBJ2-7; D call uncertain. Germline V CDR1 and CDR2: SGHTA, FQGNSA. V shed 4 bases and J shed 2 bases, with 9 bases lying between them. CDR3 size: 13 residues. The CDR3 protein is CASSSFSAYEQYF. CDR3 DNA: TGTGCCAGCAGCTCCTTCTCAGCCTACGAGCAGTACTTC.

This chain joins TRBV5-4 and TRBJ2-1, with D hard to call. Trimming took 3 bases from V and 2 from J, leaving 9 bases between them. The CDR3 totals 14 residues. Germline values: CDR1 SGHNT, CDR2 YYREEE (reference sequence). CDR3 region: CASSSQTAYNEQFF. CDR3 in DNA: TGTGCCAGCAGCTCCCAAACGGCCTACAATGAGCAGTTCTTC.

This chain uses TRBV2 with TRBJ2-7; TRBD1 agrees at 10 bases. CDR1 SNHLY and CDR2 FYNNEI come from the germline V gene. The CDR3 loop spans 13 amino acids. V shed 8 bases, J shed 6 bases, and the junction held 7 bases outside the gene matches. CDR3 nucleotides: TGTGCCAGCGGGGGGGGACAGGGGCGCGAGCAGTACTTC. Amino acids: CASGGGQGREQYF. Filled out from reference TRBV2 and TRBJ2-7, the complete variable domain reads EPEVTQTPSHQVTQMGQEVILRCVPISNHLYFYWYRQILGQKVEFLVSFYNNEISEKSEIFDDQFSVERPDGSNFTLKIRSTKLEDSAMYFCASGGGQGREQYFGPGTRLTVT.